This record covers a single T cell receptor (beta chain). Its antigen is unknown. These data belong to a study of shared clonotypes between healthy human individuals. Study background: The study drew on two women and three men aged 18 to 49 as donors.

Germline CDR1 reads MNHEY; CDR2 reads SVGAGI. Trimming removed 6 bases at V and 1 base at J, with 15 bases between. This CDR3 is 15 amino acids long. Study outcomes and limitations: How much donors shared clonotypes was expected to be affected by sequencing depth.

Libraries were prepared by immunoSEQ multiplex PCR; TCRdb keeps only in-frame clonotypes and omits some of them. The sample carries about 380,000 clones, around 96% recorded once. The V and J genes are TRBV6-5 and TRBJ1-2; D might be TRBD1 (6 bases). The specimen sequenced was memory CD8+ T cells sorted from blood. Subset meaning: CD45RO+ cells pooled with CCR7-negative TemRA cells. This receptor was identified in a young man in good health. This CDR3 is CASSLAPGHNYGYTF. CDR3 sequence (DNA): TGTGCCAGCAGCCTCGCCCCGGGACATAACTATGGCTACACCTTC.